This T cell receptor beta chain is from a study of T cell repertoires in cytomegalovirus infection. Study-level background: Indicated by public TCR beta signatures were CMV infection and matching HLA type.

TCRdb re-called the reads with MiXCR, one entry per CDR3 protein. This table holds roughly 760,000 distinct CDR3 sequences, 35% to 40% found once. This clonotype was counted a few times. As yet, its antigen is unknown. The CDR3 extends over 16 amino acids. Trimming took 4 bases from V and 5 from J; bases not matched to a gene: 8. CDR1 and CDR2 from the germline V gene are SGHRS and YFSETQ. Notes on the study in general: Cumulative public TCR beta family frequency identified CMV carriers with the relevant HLA. Clonotype analysis showed dominance of the ex vivo response by HLA-C-restricted CMV-specific TCR beta clonotypes.

The chain joins TRBV5-1 to TRBJ2-2, with 10 bases that match TRBD2. The source material was PBMCs. The sequence came from a human donor in good health (CMV status not recorded). Some clones in this sample may be carry-over from other donors' samples. The CDR3 sequence is CASSPTSGLATGELFF. The CDR3 DNA is TGCGCCAGCAGCCCGACATCGGGACTAGCGACCGGGGAGCTGTTTTTT.